What follows are 32 T cell receptor beta chains derived from one specimen sequenced in a study of identical twins. A single record per CDR3 protein comes from TCRdb applying MiXCR to the 5' RACE reads. Of approximately 680,000 distinct CDR3 sequences in the sample, just over 7% are singletons; the top ten hold less than 2%. These data were likewise used in another study, on yellow fever vaccine responses in identical twins.

Sample: PBMCs. The receptor set was obtained from a woman aged 18-29 years in good health.

In its sample, this clonotype was seen a few times. This chain connects TRBV20-1 to TRBJ2-3, with unresolved D. This CDR3 spans 12 amino acids. Between the trimmed V and J ends, which lost 2 bases and 6 bases, there was a span of 9 bases. Per the germline V gene, CDR1 is DFQATT and CDR2 is SNEGSKA (reference sequence). The CDR3 reads CSARLGTDTQYF. The CDR3 DNA follows: TGCAGTGCTAGATTGGGTACGGATACGCAGTATTTT.

This clonotype was observed a few times. The rearrangement links TRBV6-1 to TRBJ2-3, with D possibly being TRBD1 (5 bases). Germline CDR1 MNHNS, CDR2 SASEGT. The CDR3 consists of 16 residues. Trimming shortened V by 6 bases and J by 0 bases, and 16 bases separated the two germline ends. The CDR3 region has the DNA TGTGCCAGCAGGCTGACAGCGACCATCAGCACAGATACGCAGTATTTT. Residues: CASRLTATISTDTQYF.

This clonotype has ten or more counts. The chain couples TRBV12-3 or TRBV12-4 to TRBJ2-1, with unresolved D. V was cut by 3 bases and J by 7 bases, with 19 bases left in between. There are 16 residues in the CDR3. The CDR3 region has the DNA TGTGCCAGCAGTTTCGGCACGAACCTACAGTGGAATGAGCAGTTCTTC. It codes for CASSFGTNLQWNEQFF.

This sequence joins TRBV18 and TRBJ2-7, with 8 bases fitting TRBD1. This CDR3 comprises 14 residues. V trimming: 3 bases; J trimming: 4 bases; junction bases outside the gene matches: 5. Germline V lookup: CDR1 KGHSH, CDR2 LQKENI. For the CDR3, the DNA is TGTGCCAGCTCACCGGGACAGGTTCGTTACGAGCAGTACTTC. It codes for CASSPGQVRYEQYF.

This clonotype was detected once. Relative to the germline gene, one junction end is altered; a read error may explain this. The chain links TRBV5-4 to TRBJ1-2, with 7 bases identical to TRBD1. The germline gives CDR1 SGHNT, CDR2 YYREEE (reference sequence). CDR3 size: 15 residues. CDR3 DNA sequence: TGTGTCAGCAGCTTGAGGACTGACAGGGACTATGGCTACACCTTC. Translated, it gives CVSSLRTDRDYGYTF.

Of note for this clonotype: Being one base from a much bigger clone, this may be a read error. The conserved phenylalanine or tryptophan normally closing the CDR3 is absent here, so this likely arose from a read error. CDR3 protein: CALEGGLGEQYL. The CDR3 region has the DNA TGTGCCCTGGAGGGGGGCCTCGGTGAGCAGTACCTC. V and J are TRBV2 and TRBJ2-7; D is perhaps TRBD1 or TRBD2 (6 bases each). V was trimmed by 11 bases and J by 7 bases, leaving 18 bases between them. CDR3 length: 12 residues. The V gene's germline CDR1 is SNHLY and CDR2 FYNNEI.

This clonotype was observed at least ten times. The V call is TRBV10-3, the J call TRBJ2-1; D may be TRBD2 (6 bases). V dropped 8 bases and J dropped 0 bases, with 8 bases sitting between them. Germline values: CDR1 ENHRY, CDR2 SYGVKD. The CDR3 sequence is 13 residues long. CDR3 DNA: TGTGCCATCGGGGGACTCTCCTACAATGAGCAGTTCTTC. Translating it yields CAIGGLSYNEQFF.

Here the CDR3 DNA reads TGTGCCAGTAGGCCTCCGGGACAGGTCTACGAGCAGTACTTC. It codes for CASRPPGQVYEQYF. This chain connects TRBV12-3 or TRBV12-4 to TRBJ2-7; 8 nucleotides align to TRBD1. V lost 9 bases, J lost 3 bases, and 10 bases stayed unmatched. The CDR3 is 14 amino acids.

In this sample, this clonotype turned up many times. The rearrangement links TRBV12-3 or TRBV12-4 to TRBJ2-6; a possible D gene is TRBD2 (6 bases). V was clipped by 3 bases and J by 3 bases, with 9 bases between them. The CDR3 totals 15 residues. The CDR3, as DNA: TGTGCCAGCAGTTTTGGAGGGCTTGGGGCCAACGTCCTGACTTTC. Protein sequence: CASSFGGLGANVLTF.

There are a few counts of this clonotype. The chain couples TRBV6-4 to TRBJ2-1, with 10 nucleotides matching TRBD2. Germline V gene data show CDR1 as MRHNA and CDR2 as SNTAGT. V lost 3 bases and J lost 0; bases outside the gene matches: 14. There are 20 residues in the CDR3. CDR3 DNA sequence: TGTGCCAGCAGTGATGCCCGTCGAGCGGGGGGGAAGAGCTCCTACAATGAGCAGTTCTTC. This encodes CASSDARRAGGKSSYNEQFF.

The chain carries TRBV24-1 and TRBJ1-2, with D maybe TRBD1 (5 bases). V was trimmed by 0 bases and J by 8 bases, leaving 12 bases between them. The CDR3 is 14 amino acids. Germline lookup yields CDR1 KGHDR and CDR2 SFDVKD. For the CDR3, the DNA is TGTGCCACCAGTGATTTGGCGGCGGGGGAAGGCTACACCTTC. It codes for CATSDLAAGEGYTF.

This chain connects TRBV5-1 to TRBJ2-3; D possibly corresponds to TRBD2 (6 bases). Germline V CDR1 and CDR2: SGHRS, YFSETQ. Trimming removed 2 bases at V and 0 bases at J, with 13 bases between. This CDR3 comprises 16 residues. The CDR3 here is CASSFDSGASTDTQYF. DNA for the CDR3: TGCGCCAGCAGCTTCGATAGCGGTGCTAGCACAGATACGCAGTATTTT.

The sample holds a few counts of this clonotype. The chain couples TRBV10-3 to TRBJ2-5; 7 bases fit TRBD1. Losses at the gene ends were 5 bases for V and 5 bases for J; bases not matched to a gene: 5. The CDR3 covers 13 residues. The V gene's germline CDR1 is ENHRY and CDR2 SYGVKD. The CDR3, as DNA: TGTGCCATCAGTAACAGGGGCGGCGAGACCCAGTACTTC. Its translation is CAISNRGGETQYF.

This clonotype was detected only a few times. The V and J genes are TRBV20-1 and TRBJ2-5; D may be TRBD2 (6 bases). This CDR3 is built from 11 residues. Germline lookup yields CDR1 DFQATT and CDR2 SNEGSKA (reference sequence). Trimming took 3 bases from V and 7 from J, leaving 9 bases between them. CDR3 region: CSARNGGTQYF. The CDR3, as DNA: TGCAGTGCTAGGAACGGGGGGACCCAGTACTTC.

The J gene is TRBJ2-2, the V gene TRBV7-8; 8 nucleotides line up with TRBD2. With V trimmed by 0 bases and J by 6 bases, 18 bases remained unmatched. The germline gives CDR1 SGHVS, CDR2 FQNEAQ. The CDR3 runs 20 residues. The CDR3 loop is CASSLALSFGSGRGAGELFF. In DNA, the CDR3 is TGTGCCAGCAGCTTAGCGCTGTCATTTGGGAGCGGGAGAGGGGCCGGGGAGCTGTTTTTT.

This clonotype has ten or more counts. V usage is TRBV12-3 or TRBV12-4 and J usage is TRBJ2-5; the D is unclear. The CDR3 is made up of 14 amino acids. Trimming left V 6 bases short and J 2 bases short, with 13 bases between. The CDR3, as DNA: TGTGCCAGCAGCCCCCGGCAGGATCAAGAGACCCAGTACTTC. Amino acids: CASSPRQDQETQYF.

This clonotype was seen only a few times. The chain links TRBV5-6 to TRBJ2-1, with 7 nucleotides matching TRBD2. This CDR3 region has 19 residues. Trimming cost V 0 bases and J 5 bases; bases outside gene matches: 17. Per the germline V gene, CDR1 is SGHDT and CDR2 is YYEEEE. The CDR3 sequence: CASSLVFAGEFLIDNEQFF. The DNA of the CDR3 is TGTGCCAGCAGCTTGGTCTTTGCGGGAGAGTTTCTAATCGACAATGAGCAGTTCTTC.

The chain couples TRBV2 to TRBJ2-1; no reliable D call. The germline V gene has CDR1 SNHLY and CDR2 FYNNEI. The V and J ends lost 6 bases and 3 bases respectively, with 12 bases between them. There are 14 residues in the CDR3. DNA of the CDR3: TGTGCCAGCAGGAGTGCTAAAGACTACAATGAGCAGTTCTTC. This translates into CASRSAKDYNEQFF.

The CDR3 nucleotides are TGTGCCAGCAGCTCAGCCGGTTCAGAGACCCAGTACTTC. This gives the protein CASSSAGSETQYF. The rearrangement joins TRBV28 to TRBJ2-5, with D unclear. CDR1 is MDHEN and CDR2 is SYDVKM in the germline V gene. The CDR3 extends over 13 amino acids. The germline V and J ends were trimmed by 6 bases and 4 bases, with 12 bases remaining between them.

This clonotype has at least ten counts. The chain combines TRBV6-6 with TRBJ1-2, with D possibly being TRBD1 (5 bases). Germline V gene data show CDR1 as MNHNY and CDR2 as SVGAGI (reference sequence). The CDR3 has 13 amino acids. Trimming left V 5 bases short and J 1 base short, with 8 bases between. As DNA, the CDR3 is TGTGCCAGCAGTGCACAGGATAACTATGGCTACACCTTC. Translation: CASSAQDNYGYTF.

This clonotype was seen a handful of times. This rearrangement joins TRBV5-6 to TRBJ2-2; no definite D call. The V end lost 2 bases, the J end lost 8 bases, and 19 bases lay between the germline ends. Germline V gene lookup returns CDR1 SGHDT and CDR2 YYEEEE. The CDR3 contains 16 residues. The CDR3 loop is CASSFWHTNISGELFF. As DNA, the CDR3 is TGTGCCAGCAGCTTTTGGCACACCAACATCTCTGGGGAGCTGTTTTTT. The full variable domain, its missing parts supplied by reference TRBV5-6 and TRBJ2-2, is DAGVTQSPTHLIKTRGQQVTLRCSPKSGHDTVSWYQQALGQGPQFIFQYYEEEERQRGNFPDRFSGHQFPNYSSELNVNALLLGDSALYLCASSFWHTNISGELFFGEGSRLTVL.

This clonotype has a count of ten or more. The CDR3 DNA sequence: TGTGCCAGCAGTTCGAATAGCGGGAGAGGGTATGAGCAGTTCTTC. Translating it yields CASSSNSGRGYEQFF. This rearrangement joins TRBV27 to TRBJ2-1, with 9 bases matching TRBD2. The junction had 9 bases not matched to a gene; V was cut back by 4 bases and J by 8 bases. This CDR3 contains 15 residues. Germline V gene lookup returns CDR1 MNHEY and CDR2 SMNVEV (reference sequence).

This clonotype was observed at least ten times. The V and J genes are TRBV5-1 and TRBJ1-6; no definite D call. CDR3 length: 14 residues. The germline V gene has CDR1 SGHRS and CDR2 YFSETQ. V was pared by 2 bases and J by 7 bases, with 10 bases between. The CDR3 here is CASSLGDPNSPLHF. As DNA, the CDR3 is TGCGCCAGCAGCTTAGGAGACCCAAATTCACCCCTCCACTTT.

The chain has TRBV12-3 or TRBV12-4 and TRBJ2-4, with 8 bases matching TRBD1. V trimming: 5 bases; J trimming: 1 base; junction bases outside the gene matches: 16. This CDR3 spans 19 amino acids. The CDR3 region is CASSPRKWTGKMAKNIQYF. The CDR3, as DNA: TGTGCCAGCAGTCCCAGGAAATGGACAGGGAAAATGGCCAAAAACATTCAGTACTTC.

This chain joins TRBV11-2 and TRBJ2-3; D is undetermined. CDR3 length: 13 residues. Germline CDR1 SGHAT, CDR2 FQNNGV. Between the trimmed V and J ends, which lost 2 bases and 4 bases, there was a span of 7 bases. For the CDR3, the DNA is TGTGCCAGCAGCTTACGTCCACCAGATACGCAGTATTTT. This gives the protein CASSLRPPDTQYF.

The gene calls are TRBV7-6 and TRBJ2-1, with 10 bases lining up with TRBD2. The CDR3 is made up of 16 amino acids. Per the germline V gene, CDR1 is SGHVS and CDR2 is FNYEAQ. V dropped 4 bases and J dropped 4; count of bases not matched to a gene: 7. The CDR3 reads CASSSSVAGGYNEQFF. DNA for the CDR3: TGTGCCAGCAGCTCCTCGGTAGCGGGGGGATACAATGAGCAGTTCTTC.

This clonotype was counted at least ten times. The chain employs TRBV20-1 and TRBJ2-1; D not certain. Trimming took off 4 bases at V and 8 bases at J, with 15 bases between the two ends. This CDR3 spans 13 amino acids. CDR1 is DFQATT, CDR2 SNEGSKA, per germline (reference sequence). The CDR3 here is CSAISSGIDEQFF. The CDR3 region has the DNA TGCAGTGCTATCTCCTCGGGTATAGATGAGCAGTTCTTC.

This clonotype showed up just a few times. The V gene is TRBV6-5, the J gene TRBJ1-2; TRBD1 agrees at 8 bases. The CDR3 loop spans 15 amino acids. With V trimmed by 1 base and J by 4 bases, 5 bases remained unmatched. CDR1 MNHEY and CDR2 SVGAGI come from the germline V gene. CDR3 sequence (DNA): TGTGCCAGCAGTTACTACAGGGGGGACGTCTATGGCTACACCTTC. Its protein product is CASSYYRGDVYGYTF.

The sample holds many counts of this clonotype. V gene TRBV5-1 combines with J gene TRBJ2-3; tentatively, D is TRBD1 or TRBD2 (5 bases each). The germline V and J ends were trimmed by 4 bases and 6 bases, with 15 bases remaining between them. Per the germline V gene, CDR1 is SGHRS and CDR2 is YFSETQ. The length of the CDR3 is 14 residues. CDR3 sequence reads: CASSMDNWGDTQYF. Written as DNA, the CDR3 is TGCGCCAGCAGCATGGATAACTGGGGGGATACGCAGTATTTT.

This clonotype was picked up many times. V usage is TRBV4-1 and J usage is TRBJ2-7; TRBD2 matches 11 bases. The CDR3 contains 15 residues. In germline, CDR1 is MGHRA, CDR2 YSYEKL. V shed 2 bases and J 4 bases; nucleotides not matched to a gene: 4. This chain's CDR3 is CASSQSGTSGYEQYF. CDR3 nucleotides: TGCGCCAGCAGCCAATCCGGGACTAGCGGTTACGAGCAGTACTTC.

The table lists this clonotype with a few counts. The J gene is TRBJ2-1, the V gene TRBV7-3; either TRBD1 or TRBD2 may fit D (7 bases each). Germline assignment: CDR1 SGHTA and CDR2 FQGTGA. Trimming removed 6 bases from V and 7 bases from J, with 13 bases in between. The CDR3 has 13 amino acids. CDR3 coding DNA: TGTGCCAGCAGGGGAGGGGGCCTGAATGAGCAGTTCTTC. Encoded protein: CASRGGGLNEQFF.

The rearrangement uses TRBV2 and TRBJ1-2; D unresolved. The germline gives CDR1 SNHLY, CDR2 FYNNEI. The V gene lost 3 bases and the J gene lost 2 bases, with 13 bases spanning the gap. This CDR3 is 15 amino acids long. The CDR3 sequence is CASSDGRPPNYGYTF. The CDR3 DNA reads as TGTGCCAGCAGTGATGGGAGACCGCCCAACTATGGCTACACCTTC.